The 23 T cell receptor beta chains listed next were all sequenced from one sample in a study of T cells in Graves' hyperthyroidism and ophthalmopathy. From RNA transcripts, TCR beta CDR3 regions were amplified. With the HTBI primer set, the TCR CDR3 went through a first round of RT-PCR. From the multiplex PCR reads, TCRdb called clonotypes with MiXCR, one entry per CDR3 protein. The sample shows approximately 600,000 distinct CDR3 sequences, approximately 15% of them seen only once. Sequenced sample: blood. These receptors all stem from a woman in her thirties with Graves' hyperthyroidism that later progressed to Graves' ophthalmopathy.

CDR3 residues: CATASGGPLNEQFF. The CDR3, as DNA: TGTGCCACAGCTTCTGGGGGGCCACTCAATGAGCAGTTCTTC. The rearrangement uses TRBV6-2 or TRBV6-3 and TRBJ2-1; D might be TRBD1 or TRBD2, each matching 6 bases. Germline V gives CDR1 MNHEY, CDR2 SVGEGT. CDR3 length equals 14 residues. V lost 10 bases to trimming and J lost 6 bases, with 19 bases between them.

This chain connects TRBV28 to TRBJ2-7, with D perhaps matching TRBD2 (5 bases). Germline-derived CDR1 and CDR2 are MDHEN and SYDVKM. The CDR3 covers 14 residues. The V and J ends lost 9 bases and 0 bases respectively, with 15 bases between them. The CDR3 here is CASSLPGFSYEQYF. The CDR3 DNA follows: TGTGCCAGTAGCTTACCGGGATTCTCCTACGAGCAGTACTTC.

This clonotype came up many times. This chain connects TRBV28 to TRBJ1-1; D uncertain. The CDR3 consists of 16 residues. Germline values: CDR1 MDHEN, CDR2 SYDVKM. Trimming took off 3 bases at V and 0 bases at J, with 14 bases between the two ends. For the CDR3, the DNA is TGTGCCAGCAGTTTTGAGGTGCGGAAGGTGAACACTGAAGCTTTCTTT. This encodes CASSFEVRKVNTEAFF.

The V call is TRBV29-1, the J call TRBJ2-7; 7 bases line up with TRBD2. The germline gives CDR1 SQVTM, CDR2 ANQGSEA. The V gene end was trimmed by 7 bases and the J gene end by 2 bases; junction bases not matched to a gene: 5. CDR3 size: 12 residues. The CDR3 region is CSARGGAYEQYF. CDR3 bases: TGCAGCGCCCGTGGGGGGGCCTACGAGCAGTACTTC.

This clonotype came up a few times. This sequence joins TRBV6-1 and TRBJ1-1; the match to TRBD1 covers 10 bases. The CDR3 consists of 16 residues. The germline gives CDR1 MNHNS, CDR2 SASEGT. V was clipped by 6 bases and J by 5 bases; unmatched bases: 12. The CDR3 reads CASRPLGQGESTEAFF. The CDR3 nucleotides are TGTGCCAGCAGGCCTCTCGGACAGGGGGAATCTACTGAAGCTTTCTTT.

The chain links TRBV28 to TRBJ2-7; D not certain. This CDR3 is built from 17 residues. V was clipped by 4 bases and J by 2 bases, with 21 bases between them. Per the germline V gene, CDR1 is MDHEN and CDR2 is SYDVKM. This chain's CDR3 is CASSSPKSGITAYEQYF. The CDR3 DNA sequence: TGTGCCAGCAGTTCCCCAAAGTCCGGAATTACCGCCTACGAGCAGTACTTC.

This clonotype was found many times. The rearrangement links TRBV28 to TRBJ1-3, with D unclear. The germline CDR1 and CDR2 sequences are MDHEN and SYDVKM. The germline V and J ends were trimmed by 1 base and 2 bases, with 9 bases remaining between them. This CDR3 contains 15 residues. The CDR3 DNA reads TGTGCCAGCAGTTTATTGAATGGGGCTGGAAACACCATATATTTT. As protein: CASSLLNGAGNTIYF.

The V and J genes are TRBV6-2 or TRBV6-3 and TRBJ1-1; a possible D gene is TRBD1 (6 bases). Germline V gene lookup returns CDR1 MNHEY and CDR2 SVGEGT. The V and J ends lost 7 bases and 3 bases respectively, with 21 bases between them. The CDR3 consists of 16 residues. Written as DNA, the CDR3 is TGTGCCAGCAACAACCTTCGGGGGGGGCGGGACACTGAAGCTTTCTTT. It codes for CASNNLRGGRDTEAFF.

This clonotype came up a few times. The germline gene is not matched at one end of the junction; a read error may be the cause. The chain links TRBV19 to TRBJ1-4; D ambiguous. The CDR3 consists of 15 residues. CDR1 is LNHDA and CDR2 is SQIVND in the germline V gene (reference sequence). CDR3: CASSRRTSRGEKLSF. CDR3 coding DNA: TGTGCCAGTAGTCGTCGGACTTCCCGAGGTGAAAAACTGTCTTTT.

The chain uses TRBV12-3 or TRBV12-4 and TRBJ1-2; the D is unclear. V gave up 2 bases and J gave up 5 bases, with 15 bases separating them. The CDR3 consists of 15 residues. The CDR3 region is CASSLSRTPAYGYTF. CDR3 nucleotide sequence: TGTGCCAGCAGTTTAAGCCGAACCCCCGCTTATGGCTACACCTTC.

This clonotype has a count of ten or more. The CDR3 bases are TGCGCCAGCAGCTTCCATGGACTAGCGGGGCCGGACGGGGACAATGAGCAGTTCTTC. It is translated as CASSFHGLAGPDGDNEQFF. The chain links TRBV5-1 to TRBJ2-1; TRBD2 matches 12 bases. CDR1 SGHRS and CDR2 YFSETQ come from the germline V gene. This CDR3 contains 19 residues. After removal of 2 bases from V and 5 bases from J, the junction contained 14 bases not matched to a gene. The full variable domain, rest sourced from reference TRBV5-1 and TRBJ2-1, is KAGVTQTPRYLIKTRGQQVTLSCSPISGHRSVSWYQQTPGQGLQFLFEYFSETQRNKGNFPGRFSGRQFSNSRSEMNVSTLELGDSALYLCASSFHGLAGPDGDNEQFFGPGTRLTVL.

The chain combines TRBV19 with TRBJ2-1, with 10 bases aligning to TRBD2. The CDR3 sequence is 15 residues long. Looked up from germline, CDR1 is LNHDA and CDR2 is SQIVND (reference sequence). The J segment lost 4 bases and the V segment lost 3 bases, leaving 3 bases of the junction unmatched. The CDR3 sequence: CASSIELAGYNEQFF. CDR3 coding DNA: TGTGCCAGTAGTATTGAACTAGCGGGATACAATGAGCAGTTCTTC. The full variable domain, completed using reference TRBV19 and TRBJ2-1, is DGGITQSPKYLFRKEGQNVTLSCEQNLNHDAMYWYRQDPGQGLRLIYYSQIVNDFQKGDIAEGYSVSREKKESFPLTVTSAQKNPTAFYLCASSIELAGYNEQFFGPGTRLTVL.

About this clonotype: This may come from a read error, since a much larger clone is one base off. V gene TRBV3-1 combines with J gene TRBJ2-5; tentatively, D is TRBD2 (5 bases). The CDR3 consists of 16 residues. V lost 3 bases, J lost 5 bases, and 19 bases lay in between. Germline V gene lookup returns CDR1 LGHDT and CDR2 YNNKEL (reference sequence). Here the CDR3 reads CASSQTAEPTGETQYF. The CDR3 nucleotides read TGTGCCAGCAGCCAGACGGCGGAACCAACGGGGGAGACCCAGTACTTC.

This clonotype has just a few counts. A much larger clone lies one base from this, so it may be a read error. CDR3 nucleotides: TGTGCCAGCAGTTTAGGCGGGAGGGGTGAGACCCTGTACTTC. Protein: CASSLGGRGETLYF. The V gene is TRBV28, the J gene TRBJ2-5, with 9 nucleotides matching TRBD2. The CDR3 runs to 14 residues. The germline CDR1 and CDR2 sequences are MDHEN and SYDVKM.

Many counts were recorded for this clonotype. The rearrangement joins TRBV5-6 to TRBJ2-1, with 7 nucleotides matching TRBD2. Germline V gene sequence: CDR1 SGHDT, CDR2 YYEEEE. V trimming: 4 bases; J trimming: 8 bases; junction bases outside the gene matches: 12. The length of the CDR3 is 15 residues. The CDR3 loop is CASSPQTREIYEQFF. The CDR3 DNA reads as TGTGCCAGCAGCCCCCAGACGCGGGAGATCTATGAGCAGTTCTTC. The full variable domain, in which reference TRBV5-6 and TRBJ2-1 provide the parts outside the CDR3, is DAGVTQSPTHLIKTRGQQVTLRCSPKSGHDTVSWYQQALGQGPQFIFQYYEEEERQRGNFPDRFSGHQFPNYSSELNVNALLLGDSALYLCASSPQTREIYEQFFGPGTRLTVL.

This clonotype was counted at least ten times. The V and J genes are TRBV10-2 and TRBJ2-7, with D hard to call. CDR1 WSHSY and CDR2 SAAADI come from the germline V gene. Trimming pared 9 bases from V and 2 bases from J, leaving 11 bases between. The CDR3 consists of 12 residues. CDR3 amino acids: CASSDTPYEQYF. The CDR3 DNA reads as TGCGCCAGTTCCGATACCCCCTACGAGCAGTACTTC.

This clonotype showed up many times. The chain recombines TRBV10-3 with TRBJ2-4; 10 bases match TRBD2. V dropped 4 bases and J dropped 4; count of bases not matched to a gene: 10. The germline gives CDR1 ENHRY, CDR2 SYGVKD. The CDR3 loop spans 17 amino acids. The DNA for the CDR3 is TGTGCCATCAGTGCCCGCCAAGCGGGAGGGGTTAAAAACATTCAGTACTTC. Translating gives CAISARQAGGVKNIQYF.

There are many counts of this clonotype. V gene TRBV2 combines with J gene TRBJ1-4; D gene ambiguous. The V end was cut by 7 bases, the J end by 5 bases, with 14 bases between. The CDR3 is made up of 14 amino acids. Germline-derived CDR1 and CDR2 are SNHLY and FYNNEI. CDR3 bases: TGTGCCAGCATCCCTGGGAGGGCGAATGAAAAACTGTTTTTT. Its translation is CASIPGRANEKLFF. Based on the CDR3 plus reference TRBV2 and TRBJ1-4, the full variable domain is EPEVTQTPSHQVTQMGQEVILRCVPISNHLYFYWYRQILGQKVEFLVSFYNNEISEKSEIFDDQFSVERPDGSNFTLKIRSTKLEDSAMYFCASIPGRANEKLFFGSGTQLSVL.

This chain uses TRBV10-3 with TRBJ1-2; 10 nucleotides agree with TRBD1. The CDR3 loop spans 14 amino acids. J lost 8 bases, V lost 6 bases, and 9 bases had no gene match. Germline V gene sequence: CDR1 ENHRY, CDR2 SYGVKD. The CDR3 region has the DNA TGTGCCATCAGCGGTACGGGACAGGGGTCGGGCTACACCTTC. Amino acid sequence: CAISGTGQGSGYTF.

In its sample, this clonotype was seen a few times. The V gene is TRBV19, the J gene TRBJ1-1, with D unclear. The V end was cut by 10 bases, the J end by 4 bases, with 16 bases between. This CDR3 comprises 13 residues. Per germline, CDR1 LNHDA and CDR2 SQIVND (reference sequence). CDR3 sequence: CATTEIVGTEAFF. CDR3 sequence (DNA): TGTGCCACCACCGAGATAGTAGGCACTGAAGCTTTCTTT.

This clonotype showed up many times. The chain couples TRBV2 to TRBJ2-1; D is possibly TRBD1 or TRBD2 (5 bases each). Germline CDR1 is SNHLY and CDR2 is FYNNEI. The CDR3 has 14 residues. V was cut by 8 bases and J by 2 bases, with 13 bases left in between. CDR3 DNA: TGTGCCAGCGGTGGGGCTAGCACCTACAATGAGCAGTTCTTC. This translates into CASGGASTYNEQFF. Full variable domain (outside the CDR3, taken from reference TRBV2 and TRBJ2-1): EPEVTQTPSHQVTQMGQEVILRCVPISNHLYFYWYRQILGQKVEFLVSFYNNEISEKSEIFDDQFSVERPDGSNFTLKIRSTKLEDSAMYFCASGGASTYNEQFFGPGTRLTVL.

In regard to this clonotype: This may be a read error: a much more frequent sequence differs by one nucleotide. The J gene is TRBJ2-1, the V gene TRBV24-1; 9 bases line up with TRBD1. The CDR3 has 17 residues. Germline CDR1 reads KGHDR; CDR2 reads SFDVKD. Unmatched junction bases numbered 10, after V lost 2 bases and J lost 6 bases. The CDR3 nucleotides read TGTGCCACCAGTGATTCCGCCCCCGGACAGGGGACCAATGAGCAGTTCTTC. Its translation is CATSDSAPGQGTNEQFF.

The chain employs TRBV5-8 and TRBJ1-1; 7 nucleotides align to TRBD1. Looked up from germline, CDR1 is SGHTS and CDR2 is YDEGEE. J was trimmed by 11 bases and V by 4 bases; bases with no gene match: 8. The CDR3 consists of 12 residues. The chain's CDR3 is CASSHSTGNAFF. The CDR3 DNA sequence: TGTGCCAGCAGCCATTCGACAGGGAATGCTTTCTTT.